The following is a T cell receptor beta chain sequence with its context. Produced via immunoSEQ multiplex PCR; TCRdb's table is partial and in-frame only. The table records 70,000 to 95,000 clones, about 95% of them present only once. The data stem from a study of blood T cell repertoires in COVID-19. Study in general: Samples taken during acute and convalescent COVID-19 were collected in the United States, Italy and Spain.

The sequence came from a human donor with active COVID-19. The donor label of this sample is uncertain. Sequenced material: peripheral blood.

Here the CDR3 DNA reads TGTGCCAGCAGACCCGGACTAGCGGGGCGATACACCGGGGAGCTGTTTTTT. This gives the protein CASRPGLAGRYTGELFF. V usage is TRBV3-1 (or the pseudogene TRBV3-2) and J usage is TRBJ2-2; 12 bases align to TRBD2. Germline trimming cut 6 bases from V and 3 bases from J; bases unmatched to any gene: 8. Per the germline V gene, CDR1 is LGHDT and CDR2 is YNNKEL (reference sequence). CDR3 size: 17 residues.